There are many counts of the clone carrying this T cell receptor beta chain. Its cognate antigen is unknown. Tagging with unique molecular identifiers was applied to individual cDNA molecules. TCRdb passed the 5' RACE reads through MiXCR, listing each CDR3 protein once. The table lists about 45,000 distinct CDR3 sequences, more than 9% of them singletons. The data stem from a study of early T cells in non-severe SARS-CoV-2 infection. Study-level information: Sequenced material consisted of bulk RNA (from unsorted whole blood), and chains were unpaired. Study-wide findings and caveats: Lookups in VDJdb leaned toward anti-spike CD8 responses and missed private and CD4 specificities.

Germline CDR1 SNHLY, CDR2 FYNNEI. Trimming pared 6 bases from V and 7 bases from J, leaving 19 bases between. The CDR3 length is 15 residues. The gene calls are TRBV2 and TRBJ1-5; weak D call: TRBD1 (6 bases). Sequencing was carried out using whole blood. The receptor's source is an adult who was a healthcare worker with PCR-confirmed SARS-CoV-2 infection or an uninfected control (not recorded which). CDR3 in DNA: TGTGCCAGCAGACCAGGGGACAAATCTGCCCAGCCCCAGCATTTT. Its translation is CASRPGDKSAQPQHF. Variable domain in full (rest from reference TRBV2 and TRBJ1-5): EPEVTQTPSHQVTQMGQEVILRCVPISNHLYFYWYRQILGQKVEFLVSFYNNEISEKSEIFDDQFSVERPDGSNFTLKIRSTKLEDSAMYFCASRPGDKSAQPQHFGDGTRLSIL.